These 21 T cell receptor beta chains share one sample of origin, sequenced in a study of tumor-infiltrating lymphocytes in primary liver carcinoma. Constant-region priming of approximately 0.55 ug total RNA yielded TCR beta cDNA. Library construction for TCR beta comprised three nested multiplex PCR rounds performed with slightly modified ARM-PCR. Primers for the first two PCR rounds were TRBV1-TRBV30 forward primers and a C-beta reverse primer (about 9 cycles per round). TCRdb ran MiXCR on the multiplex PCR reads and lists one entry per CDR3 protein. The data show more than 150,000 distinct CDR3 sequences, with roughly 60% seen just once and around 68% held by the top ten. The source of the blood RNA was unsorted whole blood, and germline DNA was extracted as well. The specimen was peripheral blood. The receptor set was obtained from a man aged 40-49 years with primary liver carcinoma and hepatitis B virus infection.

This clonotype was recorded a few times. The chain is built from TRBV12-3 or TRBV12-4 and TRBJ2-1, with TRBD2 matching over 14 bases. The CDR3 is 17 residues long. J was trimmed by 7 bases and V by 5 bases; bases with no gene match: 10. In nucleotides, the CDR3 is TGTGCCAGCAGTCCCGCCTTGGGACTAGCGGGAGAGAATGAGCAGTTCTTC. It yields the protein CASSPALGLAGENEQFF.

With regard to this clonotype: Being one base from a much bigger clone, this may be a read error. This chain joins TRBV12-3 or TRBV12-4 and TRBJ2-1, with 7 bases lining up with TRBD1. This CDR3 is built from 15 residues. CDR3 DNA: TGTGTCAGCAGTTATGGCAGGGGGAACTACAATGAGCAGTTCTTC. It yields the protein CVSSYGRGNYNEQFF.

This clonotype showed up just a few times. This chain uses TRBV6-1 with TRBJ1-1, with a possible D match to TRBD1 (5 bases). This CDR3 is built from 12 residues. Germline V lookup: CDR1 MNHNS, CDR2 SASEGT. V was cut by 6 bases and J by 11 bases, with 16 bases left in between. CDR3 sequence reads: CASSPTGTRAFF. The CDR3 DNA reads TGTGCCAGCAGCCCTACCGGGACCCGGGCTTTCTTT.

Turning to this clonotype: This CDR3 is missing its conserved last phenylalanine or tryptophan, likely due to a read error. J is TRBJ1-1 and V is TRBV29-1; the D gene is possibly TRBD1 (5 bases). V was shortened by 2 bases and J by 7 bases, with 14 bases between the two germline ends. Per the germline V gene, CDR1 is SQVTM and CDR2 is ANQGSEA. The CDR3 has 13 amino acids. CDR3 nucleotides: TGCAGCGTTGAAATAGTTGTTAGGGGTGAAGCTTTCTCT. Protein product: CSVEIVVRGEAFS.

Details on this clonotype: At one boundary the junction diverges from the germline segment, which might be a read error. The rearrangement uses TRBV4-2 and TRBJ2-1; 11 nucleotides align to TRBD2. The CDR3 sequence is 15 residues long. Germline V gene lookup returns CDR1 LGHNA and CDR2 YNFKEQ. For the CDR3, the DNA is TGTGCCAGCAGCCCGACTAGCGGGACGTACAATGAGCAGCTCTTC. Protein product: CASSPTSGTYNEQLF.

The chain employs TRBV5-6 and TRBJ1-5; the match to TRBD1 covers 8 bases. CDR3 length equals 18 residues. Trimming at V came to 7 bases and at J to 3 bases, leaving 18 bases not matched to a gene. Germline CDR1 and CDR2: SGHDT and YYEEEE. Here the CDR3 DNA reads TGTGCCAGCCGCCGCGCCGGGACAGGCGCTATTAACAATCAGCCCCAGCATTTT. This translates into CASRRAGTGAINNQPQHF.

For this clonotype: This likely comes from a read error, as the CDR3 has no conserved phenylalanine or tryptophan at its end. The rearrangement joins TRBV14 to TRBJ2-1; D may match TRBD1 or TRBD2 (5 bases each). Trimming cost V 1 base and J 8 bases, with 12 bases left between them. The CDR3 consists of 14 residues. Germline assignment: CDR1 SGHDN and CDR2 FVKESK. CDR3 loop: CASSQAGPADEQFL. CDR3 sequence (DNA): TGTGCCAGCAGCCAAGCGGGGCCCGCTGATGAGCAGTTCTTA.

This clonotype showed up just a few times. The chain employs TRBV29-1 and TRBJ2-7; 8 bases map to TRBD2. The CDR3 extends over 14 amino acids. In germline, CDR1 is SQVTM, CDR2 ANQGSEA. V was pared by 8 bases and J by 4 bases, with 13 bases of the junction left unmatched. DNA of the CDR3: TGCAGCATTTCAGCGGGAGTTGGTGGATACGAGCAGTACTTC. Translation gives CSISAGVGGYEQYF.

This clonotype was picked up one time. The chain employs TRBV6-2 or TRBV6-3 and TRBJ2-1, with TRBD2 matching over 10 bases. The CDR3 spans 16 residues. Trimming cost V 6 bases and J 6 bases; bases outside gene matches: 11. The germline gives CDR1 MNHEY, CDR2 SVGEGT. CDR3 in DNA: TGTGCCAGCAGATACCCCCTAGCGGGAGTGGTCAATGAGCAGTTCTTC. Amino acids: CASRYPLAGVVNEQFF.

Details on this clonotype: A much larger clone lies one base from this, so it may be a read error. This chain uses TRBV29-1 with TRBJ1-2; the D gene is possibly TRBD1 (5 bases). Germline assignment: CDR1 SQVTM and CDR2 ANQGSEA. The CDR3 totals 13 residues. Trimming pared 7 bases from V and 6 bases from J, leaving 18 bases between. CDR3 sequence: CSARDSREDGYTF. In DNA form, the CDR3 reads TGCAGCGCCAGAGACAGCCGGGAGGATGGCTACACCTTC.

V gene TRBV5-1 combines with J gene TRBJ2-6; 8 bases align to TRBD1. The length of the CDR3 is 18 residues. The germline gives CDR1 SGHRS, CDR2 YFSETQ. The ends lost 1 base at V and 4 bases at J; junction bases unmatched: 10. CDR3 residues: CASSLKLGTGLGANVLTF. The CDR3 DNA reads as TGCGCCAGCAGCTTGAAGTTGGGGACAGGCTTAGGGGCCAACGTCCTGACTTTC.

About this clonotype: At one end, the junction sequence differs from germline, possibly due to a read error. V and J are TRBV11-2 and TRBJ2-7; D possibly corresponds to TRBD1 (6 bases). Germline-derived CDR1 and CDR2 are SGHAT and FQNNGV. There are 16 residues in the CDR3. In nucleotides, the CDR3 is TGTACCAGCAGCTTAGGGGGACCCCAAAGCTCCTACGAGCAGTACTTC. Protein product: CTSSLGGPQSSYEQYF.

This clonotype was detected ten times or more. V gene TRBV11-2 combines with J gene TRBJ2-3, with 8 bases that match TRBD2. Germline V gene sequence: CDR1 SGHAT, CDR2 FQNNGV. V gave up 3 bases and J gave up 0 bases; unmatched junction bases: 2. This CDR3 has 15 residues. CDR3 sequence reads: CASSFSGTSTDTQYF. In DNA form, the CDR3 reads TGTGCCAGCAGCTTTAGCGGGACTAGCACAGATACGCAGTATTTT.

The V gene is TRBV6-5, the J gene TRBJ2-5; D possibly corresponds to TRBD1 (5 bases). The CDR3 consists of 12 residues. Germline V gene data show CDR1 as MNHEY and CDR2 as SVGAGI. Deletions cut 6 bases from V and 6 bases from J, with 11 bases between. The CDR3 nucleotides are TGTGCCAGCAGGGCAGGGATGCAGACCCAGTACTTC. This encodes CASRAGMQTQYF.

The V call is TRBV7-9, the J call TRBJ1-2, with TRBD1 matching over 7 bases. Per germline, CDR1 SEHNR and CDR2 FQNEAQ (reference sequence). V shed 0 bases, J shed 8 bases, and the junction held 6 bases outside the gene matches. The CDR3 length is 14 residues. Here the CDR3 DNA reads TGTGCCAGCAGCTTAGCAGGGGGCAGAGGGGGCTACACCTTC. This translates into CASSLAGGRGGYTF.

Regarding this clonotype: A much larger clone is a single base away; this may be a read error. The gene calls are TRBV11-1 and TRBJ2-5; a weak D match, TRBD1 (5 bases). The CDR3 has 15 residues. Germline V gene lookup returns CDR1 SGHAT and CDR2 FQDESV (reference sequence). The V end was cut by 3 bases, the J end by 1 base, with 12 bases between. The DNA for the CDR3 is TGTGCCAGCAGCTTGGGGCTAAGGGGCCAAGAGACCCAGTACTTC. Protein product: CASSLGLRGQETQYF.

The chain combines TRBV6-1 with TRBJ1-3, with a weak D call TRBD1 (6 bases). V was clipped by 5 bases and J by 2 bases, with 10 bases between them. CDR3 length: 14 residues. Germline values: CDR1 MNHNS, CDR2 SASEGT. This chain's CDR3 is CASSLQGPGNTIYF. Here the CDR3 DNA reads TGTGCCAGCAGTCTTCAGGGGCCTGGAAACACCATATATTTT.

This rearrangement joins TRBV9 to TRBJ2-2, with TRBD2 identical over 13 bases. Trimming at V came to 0 bases and at J to 4 bases, leaving 0 bases not matched to a gene. From germline, CDR1 is SGDLS and CDR2 YYNGEE. The CDR3 runs to 16 residues. For the CDR3, the DNA is TGTGCCAGCAGCGTAGGGACTAGCGGGAGCACCGGGGAGCTGTTTTTT. It is translated as CASSVGTSGSTGELFF.

This sequence joins TRBV6-1 and TRBJ1-1; 8 bases map to TRBD1. Germline CDR1 MNHNS, CDR2 SASEGT. After removal of 6 bases from V and 1 base from J, the junction contained 1 base not matched to a gene. The CDR3 is made up of 13 amino acids. The CDR3 DNA is TGTGCCAGCAGAGGGACAGGGAACACTGAAGCTTTCTTT. Translated: CASRGTGNTEAFF.

This clonotype appeared a few times. V and J are TRBV6-6 and TRBJ2-7; unclear D gene. The CDR3 is made up of 14 amino acids. V lost 5 bases and J lost 6, with 17 bases in between. Germline V CDR1 and CDR2: MNHNY, SVGAGI (reference sequence). The CDR3 DNA reads TGTGCCAGCAGTCAAACAGCTCACAGAGCCGAGCAGTACTTC. Encoded protein: CASSQTAHRAEQYF.

A word on this clonotype: One end of the junction varies from germline; a read error may be responsible. This chain links TRBV28 with TRBJ2-7; D is uncertain. The CDR3 is made up of 11 amino acids. The V gene's germline CDR1 is MDHEN and CDR2 SYDVKM. CDR3 sequence reads: CGSLMFGEQYF. CDR3 nucleotide sequence: TGTGGCAGCCTAATGTTCGGCGAGCAGTACTTC.